This TCR beta chain derives from a study of T cell responses to AZD1222 COVID-19 vaccine. The table came from immunoSEQ multiplex PCR; TCRdb's copy has only in-frame clones and leaves some out. The table includes roughly 120,000 clones, 88% detected once. The germline CDR1 and CDR2 sequences are SGHVS and FQNEAQ. Trimming stripped 1 base from V and 3 bases from J, with 10 bases between. This CDR3 region has 14 residues. As for this clone: Antigen specificity is unknown.

Points from the study as a whole: When two AZD1222 doses had been given, Spike-specific TCR breadth and depth rose.

The material sequenced was peripheral blood, taken on day 0 of MenACWY control vaccination. The source is an adult in good health. The genes are TRBV7-8 and TRBJ2-7; the D gene is possibly TRBD2 (5 bases). Here the CDR3 DNA reads TGTGCCAGCAGCTTAGAGGCTAGCAGCTACGAGCAGTACTTC. Protein sequence: CASSLEASSYEQYF. Complete variable domain (other parts from reference TRBV7-8 and TRBJ2-7): GAGVSQSPRYKVAKRGQDVALRCDPISGHVSLFWYQQALGQGPEFLTYFQNEAQLDKSGLPSDRFFAERPEGSVSTLKIQRTQQEDSAVYLCASSLEASSYEQYFGPGTRLTVT.